These 24 T cell receptor beta chains originate from one sample sequenced in a study of T cells after yellow fever vaccination. TCRdb itself ran the 5' RACE reads through MiXCR, one entry per CDR3 protein. This sample carries 550,000 to 750,000 distinct CDR3 sequences, roughly 14% of them seen once, and the ten largest clones take about an eighth. Sequenced material: PBMCs, taken on the day of the yellow fever booster vaccination. The origin of the receptors is a man between 25 and 39 years old who received the YFV17D yellow fever vaccine.

The genes are TRBV25-1 and TRBJ2-5; D is unresolved. Trimming took 1 base from V and 1 from J, leaving 7 bases between them. CDR1 and CDR2 (germline): MGHDK, SYGVNS. This CDR3 region has 14 residues. CDR3 nucleotides: TGTGCCAGCAGTGAATGGGGTTTCCAAGAGACCCAGTACTTC. Its translation: CASSEWGFQETQYF.

V and J are TRBV12-3 or TRBV12-4 and TRBJ2-7; TRBD2 might be the D (6 bases). The CDR3 length is 13 residues. The ends were cut back, 3 bases at V and 3 bases at J, with 9 bases in the middle. The CDR3 sequence is CASSFLGGYEQYF. For the CDR3, the DNA is TGTGCCAGCAGTTTTTTGGGGGGCTACGAGCAGTACTTC.

This clonotype has just a few counts. This chain uses TRBV25-1 with TRBJ2-4; D tentatively fits TRBD1 or TRBD2 (6 bases each). The CDR3 runs 14 residues. Trimming shortened V by 4 bases and J by 4 bases, and 11 bases separated the two germline ends. The V gene's germline CDR1 is MGHDK and CDR2 SYGVNS. Here the CDR3 reads CASSGGALKNIQYF. In nucleotides, the CDR3 is TGTGCCAGCAGTGGGGGGGCCCTGAAAAACATTCAGTACTTC.

The chain has TRBV5-6 and TRBJ1-1; D unclear. This CDR3 is 14 amino acids long. V dropped 4 bases and J dropped 1 base, with 11 bases sitting between them. CDR1 and CDR2 (germline): SGHDT, YYEEEE. The CDR3 DNA is TGTGCCAGCAGCGGCACGCCTGAGAACACTGAAGCTTTCTTT. Protein: CASSGTPENTEAFF. Variable domain in full (rest from reference TRBV5-6 and TRBJ1-1): DAGVTQSPTHLIKTRGQQVTLRCSPKSGHDTVSWYQQALGQGPQFIFQYYEEEERQRGNFPDRFSGHQFPNYSSELNVNALLLGDSALYLCASSGTPENTEAFFGQGTRLTVV.

This chain connects TRBV20-1 to TRBJ2-1; D uncertain. This CDR3 has 12 residues. Trimming cost V 3 bases and J 6 bases, with 9 bases left between them. Germline loops: CDR1 DFQATT, CDR2 SNEGSKA (reference sequence). CDR3 DNA: TGCAGTGCTAGTCGGGTGGGCAATGAGCAGTTCTTC. Translating gives CSASRVGNEQFF.

Ten or more counts support this clonotype. This chain joins TRBV5-1 and TRBJ2-7; TRBD2 matches at 9 bases. The germline gives CDR1 SGHRS, CDR2 YFSETQ. The CDR3 consists of 15 residues. V was clipped by 0 bases and J by 2 bases; unmatched bases: 3. This CDR3 reads CASSLEASGAYEQYF. Here the CDR3 DNA reads TGCGCCAGCAGCTTGGAGGCTAGCGGGGCCTACGAGCAGTACTTC.

This clonotype has at least ten counts. The CDR3: CASSPGVSTDTQYF. CDR3 bases: TGTGCCAGCAGCCCAGGGGTTAGCACAGATACGCAGTATTTT. The chain recombines TRBV7-8 with TRBJ2-3; D is possibly TRBD1 (6 bases). CDR3 length: 14 residues. Germline lookup yields CDR1 SGHVS and CDR2 FQNEAQ. V was clipped by 5 bases and J by 0 bases, with 9 bases between them.

This clonotype was detected only once. The rearrangement uses TRBV20-1 and TRBJ2-3; D is undetermined. CDR3 length: 11 amino acids. Germline V gene sequence: CDR1 DFQATT, CDR2 SNEGSKA (reference sequence). As DNA, the CDR3 is TGCAGCCCGGTGGGATCAGATACGCAGTATTTT. Residues: CSPVGSDTQYF.

V and J are TRBV18 and TRBJ2-7; 8 bases agree with TRBD2. From germline, CDR1 is KGHSH and CDR2 LQKENI. The CDR3 runs to 14 residues. V lost 5 bases and J lost 3; bases outside the gene matches: 6. The CDR3 DNA reads as TGTGCCAGCTCAACCGTAGCGGGAAACTACGAGCAGTACTTC. Translation: CASSTVAGNYEQYF.

V is TRBV11-2 and J is TRBJ2-5; the D is unclear. Per germline, CDR1 SGHAT and CDR2 FQNNGV. This CDR3 has 12 amino acids. V was pared by 0 bases and J by 7 bases, with 6 bases between. This chain's CDR3 is CASSLDERTQYF. The CDR3 DNA reads as TGTGCCAGCAGCTTAGACGAAAGGACCCAGTACTTC. The whole variable domain, filled in from reference TRBV11-2 and TRBJ2-5, reads EAGVAQSPRYKIIEKRQSVAFWCNPISGHATLYWYQQILGQGPKLLIQFQNNGVVDDSQLPKDRFSAERLKGVDSTLKIQPAKLEDSAVYLCASSLDERTQYFGPGTRLLVL.

In this sample, this clonotype turned up a few times. V usage is TRBV7-2 and J usage is TRBJ2-7, with D perhaps matching TRBD2 (6 bases). Germline V gene data show CDR1 as SGHTA and CDR2 as FQGNSA. V was clipped by 1 base and J by 3 bases, with 10 bases between them. The CDR3 is 14 residues long. CDR3 DNA: TGTGCCAGCAGCTTAGTGGTAGCGGACTACGAGCAGTACTTC. It translates to CASSLVVADYEQYF.

This clonotype was seen repeatedly, ten times or more. This CDR3 reads CASSQDLAKNIQYF. As DNA, the CDR3 is TGCGCCAGCAGCCAAGATTTAGCCAAAAACATTCAGTACTTC. The rearrangement uses TRBV4-3 and TRBJ2-4; D unclear. The germline V and J ends were trimmed by 0 bases and 0 bases, with 3 bases remaining between them. Germline CDR1 is LGHNA and CDR2 is YSLEER. The CDR3 has 14 residues.

V is TRBV4-3 and J is TRBJ2-7, with 11 bases matching TRBD2. Trimming removed 0 bases from V and 3 bases from J; junction bases left unmatched: 7. The CDR3 length is 17 residues. Looked up from germline, CDR1 is LGHNA and CDR2 is YSLEER. The CDR3 is CASSQESKLAGDYEQYF. CDR3 DNA sequence: TGCGCCAGCAGCCAAGAGTCAAAACTAGCGGGAGACTACGAGCAGTACTTC.

The gene calls are TRBV29-1 and TRBJ2-3, with D tentatively TRBD2 (6 bases). V gave up 7 bases and J gave up 6 bases, with 14 bases separating them. CDR3 size: 12 residues. Germline assignment: CDR1 SQVTM and CDR2 ANQGSEA. The CDR3 region has the DNA TGCAGCGGACGAAGTACTAGCGATACGCAGTATTTT. It codes for CSGRSTSDTQYF.

J is TRBJ2-1 and V is TRBV12-3 or TRBV12-4, with no clear D. The CDR3 length is 15 residues. With 8 bases removed from V and 0 bases from J, the gap between germline ends came to 14 bases. Here the CDR3 DNA reads TGTGCCAGCGCCCCAGACGGAAACTCCTACAATGAGCAGTTCTTC. It is translated as CASAPDGNSYNEQFF.

The genes are TRBV10-3 and TRBJ1-1; 7 positions agree with TRBD1. The CDR3 extends over 13 amino acids. The V gene end was trimmed by 10 bases and the J gene end by 0 bases; junction bases not matched to a gene: 5. Germline assignment: CDR1 ENHRY and CDR2 SYGVKD. CDR3 in amino acids: CATWGQLNTEAFF. For the CDR3, the DNA is TGTGCCACATGGGGACAGCTGAACACTGAAGCTTTCTTT.

The chain has TRBV27 and TRBJ1-5; 8 bases fit TRBD1. The CDR3 contains 14 residues. The J segment lost 4 bases and the V segment lost 8 bases, leaving 7 bases of the junction unmatched. Germline V gene lookup returns CDR1 MNHEY and CDR2 SMNVEV (reference sequence). The CDR3 is CASAKDRVNQPQHF. CDR3 in DNA: TGTGCCAGCGCGAAGGACAGGGTGAATCAGCCCCAGCATTTT.

The chain uses TRBV4-2 and TRBJ2-5; D remains ambiguous. The CDR3 totals 14 residues. CDR1 is LGHNA and CDR2 is YNFKEQ in the germline V gene. V was cut by 2 bases and J by 0 bases, with 7 bases left in between. DNA of the CDR3: TGTGCCAGCAGCCAACCCCGGGACCAAGAGACCCAGTACTTC. Residues: CASSQPRDQETQYF.

A few counts support this clonotype. This chain joins TRBV12-3 or TRBV12-4 and TRBJ2-6, with D possibly matching TRBD1 (5 bases). With 2 bases removed from V and 1 base from J, the gap between germline ends came to 9 bases. This CDR3 has 16 amino acids. CDR3 sequence (DNA): TGTGCCAGCAGTTTATACCCAGGGTCTGGGGCCAACGTCCTGACTTTC. This encodes CASSLYPGSGANVLTF.

The chain couples TRBV20-1 to TRBJ1-4; no clear D gene. This CDR3 has 14 amino acids. CDR1 and CDR2 (germline): DFQATT, SNEGSKA (reference sequence). Trimming pared 2 bases from V and 0 bases from J, leaving 7 bases between. The CDR3 region has the DNA TGCAGTGCTAGATTCGGGACAACTAATGAAAAACTGTTTTTT. Encoded protein: CSARFGTTNEKLFF.

This clonotype was observed a handful of times. The chain uses TRBV13 and TRBJ2-7; D not certain. Germline lookup yields CDR1 PRHDT and CDR2 FYEKMQ (reference sequence). Trimming took off 10 bases at V and 1 base at J, with 14 bases between the two ends. This CDR3 comprises 13 residues. In nucleotides, the CDR3 is TGTGCCACCACTATGGACCGATCCTACGAGCAGTACTTC. Encoded protein: CATTMDRSYEQYF. Full variable domain (missing parts from reference TRBV13 and TRBJ2-7): AAGVIQSPRHLIKEKRETATLKCYPIPRHDTVYWYQQGPGQDPQFLISFYEKMQSDKGSIPDRFSAQQFSDYHSELNMSSLELGDSALYFCATTMDRSYEQYFGPGTRLTVT.

The CDR3 DNA reads as TGTGCCAGCAGCGTAGGGGGAGCGGGGGCCCGAGATACGCAGTATTTT. Its translation is CASSVGGAGARDTQYF. V usage is TRBV9 and J usage is TRBJ2-3, with 8 nucleotides matching TRBD2. Trimming at V came to 0 bases and at J to 5 bases, leaving 8 bases not matched to a gene. The CDR3 is made up of 16 amino acids. Looked up from germline, CDR1 is SGDLS and CDR2 is YYNGEE. Based on the CDR3 plus reference TRBV9 and TRBJ2-3, the full variable domain is DSGVTQTPKHLITATGQRVTLRCSPRSGDLSVYWYQQSLDQGLQFLIQYYNGEERAKGNILERFSAQQFPDLHSELNLSSLELGDSALYFCASSVGGAGARDTQYFGPGTRLTVL.

The chain employs TRBV5-1 and TRBJ1-1; D is ambiguous. The length of the CDR3 is 15 residues. The germline gives CDR1 SGHRS, CDR2 YFSETQ. V was shortened by 4 bases and J by 2 bases, with 15 bases between the two germline ends. CDR3 sequence: CASSPGRVANTEAFF. The CDR3 DNA reads as TGCGCCAGCAGCCCCGGTCGGGTGGCTAACACTGAAGCTTTCTTT.

The chain employs TRBV4-2 and TRBJ1-1; 7 bases line up with TRBD1. The V gene's germline CDR1 is LGHNA and CDR2 YNFKEQ. The CDR3 length is 18 residues. V lost 10 bases, J lost 1 base, and 21 bases stayed unmatched. CDR3 sequence (DNA): TGTGCCATGGGCTCCTGGCGCCTCGACAGGGTAAGGAACACTGAAGCTTTCTTT. It is translated as CAMGSWRLDRVRNTEAFF.